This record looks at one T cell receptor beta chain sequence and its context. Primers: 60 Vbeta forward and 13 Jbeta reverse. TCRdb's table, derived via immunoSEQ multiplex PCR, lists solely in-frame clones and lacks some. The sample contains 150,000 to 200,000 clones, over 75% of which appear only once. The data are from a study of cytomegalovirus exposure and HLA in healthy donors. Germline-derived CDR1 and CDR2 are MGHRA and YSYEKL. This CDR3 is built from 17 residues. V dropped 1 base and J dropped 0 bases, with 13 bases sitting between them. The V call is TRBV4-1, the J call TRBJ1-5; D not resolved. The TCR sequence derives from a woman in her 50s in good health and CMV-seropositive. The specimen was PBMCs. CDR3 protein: CASSQAITVYSNQPQHF. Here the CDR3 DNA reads TGCGCCAGCAGCCAAGCGATTACGGTTTATAGCAATCAGCCCCAGCATTTT.